This is a list of T cell receptor beta chains from one sample in a study of radiation and T cells in renal cell carcinoma. The repertoire was sequenced with immunoSEQ multiplex PCR; TCRdb's copy has only in-frame clones and lacks some. The sample has around 76,000 clones, about 81% seen once. The sample here was blood, taken from a patient whose treatment included radiotherapy and nephrectomy. Receptors originate from a man in his 60s with renal cell carcinoma. Both conserved end residues are trimmed from each CDR3. Each record gives: V gene, clone size, J gene, CDR3 protein. Where a row states a size, it is once, few, many or the class of an expanded clone; other rows omit it.

TRBV15	NA	TRBJ2-1	ATGLLPGLAGPGEQF
TRBV29-1	NA	TRBJ1-2	SVATVQGADGYT
TRBV5-1	NA	TRBJ2-1	ASSLSGREQF
TRBV29-1	once	TRBJ2-3	SVEGWLRLAGSTDTQY
TRBV19	NA	TRBJ2-1	ASSILPKQF
TRBV21-1	few	TRBJ2-7	ASTTRSGRGYEQY
TRBV15	few	TRBJ2-7	ATSRDRQAYEQY
TRBV28	NA	TRBJ1-2	ASTLGAGGVYGYT
TRBV27	NA	TRBJ2-5	ASSFGFGGETQY
TRBV28	NA	TRBJ2-2	ASSLYYGELF
TRBV29-1	few	TRBJ2-7	SVEVARAEQY
TRBV18	NA	TRBJ1-4	ASSPPQGGSQKLF
TRBV28	NA	TRBJ1-4	ASSLGGLQITTNEKLF
TRBV15	NA	TRBJ2-7	ATSRAGLAGRYEQY
TRBV5-1	NA	TRBJ1-2	ASSLPQGPELLQTYGYT
TRBV29-1	NA	TRBJ2-7	SVVELGGEYEQY
TRBV5-1	NA	TRBJ1-1	ASSWSQGADTEAF
TRBV19	NA	TRBJ2-1	ASSISTGVGNEQF
TRBV10-3	once	TRBJ2-3	AISDYVAKFTDTQY
TRBV29-1	NA	TRBJ2-3	SVEGGARTDTQY
TRBV27	NA	TRBJ2-7	ASSSHAIYEQY
TRBV10-3	NA	TRBJ2-6	ASTGHGSGANVLT
TRBV19	NA	TRBJ2-5	ASSGSVQETQY
TRBV19	NA	TRBJ2-7	ASSIKREGNYEQY
TRBV21-1	NA	TRBJ2-5	ASSKDYEGTKETQY
TRBV19	NA	TRBJ2-4	ASSPYSTGRGNIQY
TRBV5-1	once	TRBJ2-1	ASSLASGITVEQF
TRBV10-1	NA	TRBJ2-3	ASSASSVTDTQY
TRBV7-2	NA	TRBJ2-3	ASSFSYRVGGDTQY
TRBV5-6	NA	TRBJ2-3	ASSLSGRVADTQY
TRBV5-1	NA	TRBJ1-1	ASSLGTEAF
TRBV2	NA	TRBJ2-1	VSGRGSYNEQF
TRBV19	NA	TRBJ1-4	AIGGIEKLF
TRBV19	NA	TRBJ2-2	ASAGVLAGVWTGELF
TRBV28	NA	TRBJ2-1	ASSLISRAGGWNEQF